One and the same sample provided the 13 T cell receptor beta chains below, sequenced in a study of blood T cell repertoires in COVID-19. Repertoires were generated with immunoSEQ multiplex PCR, while TCRdb's copy carries only in-frame clones and drops some. The table lists tens of thousands of clones, about 90% of them singletons. Sequences were obtained from peripheral blood. All receptors derive from a woman aged 70-85 years with active COVID-19.

The sample holds one count of this clone. The chain joins TRBV30 to TRBJ2-7; D is perhaps TRBD1 (6 bases). Germline V gives CDR1 GTSNPN, CDR2 SVGIG (reference sequence). The CDR3 extends over 13 amino acids. V lost 3 bases and J lost 1, with 10 bases in between. The CDR3 region has the DNA TGTGCCTGGAGAGACAGGTTTTCCTACGAGCAGTACTTC. This codes for CAWRDRFSYEQYF. The variable domain in full, completed from reference TRBV30 and TRBJ2-7, reads SQTIHQWPATLVQPVGSPLSLECTVEGTSNPNLYWYRQAAGRGLQLLFYSVGIGQISSEVPQNLSASRPQDRQFILSSKKLLLSDSGFYLCAWRDRFSYEQYFGPGTRLTVT.

A few counts support this clone. This rearrangement joins TRBV11-2 to TRBJ2-7, with 7 positions matching TRBD2. The CDR3 has 13 residues. The germline V gene has CDR1 SGHAT and CDR2 FQNNGV. The ends lost 5 bases at V and 6 bases at J; junction bases unmatched: 7. The CDR3 protein is CASSPGTGGEQYF. The CDR3 coding sequence is TGTGCCAGCAGCCCTGGAACGGGGGGCGAGCAGTACTTC.

The table lists this clone with a few counts. The V call is TRBV11-2, the J call TRBJ2-3; 8 bases are shared with TRBD2. The germline gives CDR1 SGHAT, CDR2 FQNNGV. The CDR3 is made up of 16 amino acids. The ends lost 5 bases at V and 1 base at J; junction bases unmatched: 8. CDR3 sequence: CASSTQRGRRTDTQYF. DNA of the CDR3: TGTGCCAGCAGCACCCAGCGGGGGAGGCGCACAGATACGCAGTATTTT.

This chain connects TRBV5-5 to TRBJ2-5; perhaps TRBD1 as D (5 bases). V lost 1 base, J lost 7 bases, and 17 bases lay in between. The CDR3 contains 15 residues. The germline V gene has CDR1 SGHKS and CDR2 YYEKEE (reference sequence). CDR3 coding DNA: TGTGCCAGCAGCTTGACAGGACGGACCATCCCGACCCAGTACTTC. It translates to CASSLTGRTIPTQYF.

This clone showed up just once. This sequence joins TRBV7-2 and TRBJ2-3; D perhaps matches TRBD2 (6 bases). Trimming pared 2 bases from V and 6 bases from J, leaving 9 bases between. The CDR3 totals 13 residues. The germline V gene has CDR1 SGHTA and CDR2 FQGNSA. CDR3 protein: CASSLNAGDTQYF. As DNA, the CDR3 is TGTGCCAGCAGCTTAAACGCGGGGGATACGCAGTATTTT.

The rearrangement links TRBV19 to TRBJ2-7; tentative D call: TRBD2 (5 bases). The V end was cut by 8 bases, the J end by 5 bases, with 16 bases between. The CDR3 consists of 13 residues. Germline V lookup: CDR1 LNHDA, CDR2 SQIVND (reference sequence). The CDR3 spells CASAWGVQDEQYF. The CDR3 DNA follows: TGTGCCAGTGCTTGGGGAGTCCAGGACGAGCAGTACTTC.

The V gene is TRBV7-2, the J gene TRBJ2-3; D remains unclear. Per germline, CDR1 SGHTA and CDR2 FQGNSA. V gave up 3 bases and J gave up 4 bases, with 20 bases separating them. This CDR3 comprises 17 residues. The CDR3 sequence is CASSFSSVRRGSDTQYF. CDR3 DNA: TGTGCCAGCAGCTTTTCCTCTGTGCGAAGAGGTTCAGATACGCAGTATTTT.

The chain recombines TRBV2 with TRBJ2-5, with 11 bases identical to TRBD2. Trimming cost V 10 bases and J 5 bases; bases outside gene matches: 6. Germline V CDR1 and CDR2: SNHLY, FYNNEI. This CDR3 spans 13 amino acids. The DNA for the CDR3 is TGTGCCACCAGACTAGCGGGGTTCGAGACCCAGTACTTC. It codes for CATRLAGFETQYF.

This chain connects TRBV28 to TRBJ2-5, with D possibly matching TRBD2 (6 bases). V lost 8 bases and J 2 bases, leaving 12 bases between the germline ends. This CDR3 region has 13 residues. The germline gives CDR1 MDHEN, CDR2 SYDVKM. For the CDR3, the DNA is TGTGCCAGCGGACGACTAGTACAAGAGACCCAGTACTTC. Residues: CASGRLVQETQYF. Full variable domain (rest looked up from reference TRBV28 and TRBJ2-5): DVKVTQSSRYLVKRTGEKVFLECVQDMDHENMFWYRQDPGLGLRLIYFSYDVKMKEKGDIPEGYSVSREKKERFSLILESASTNQTSMYLCASGRLVQETQYFGPGTRLLVL.

V usage is TRBV3-1 (or the pseudogene TRBV3-2) and J usage is TRBJ1-3; TRBD1 agrees at 7 bases. The J segment lost 1 base and the V segment lost 1 base, leaving 4 bases of the junction unmatched. Per the germline V gene, CDR1 is LGHDT and CDR2 is YNNKEL (reference sequence). The CDR3 loop spans 16 amino acids. The CDR3 loop reads CASSQGVTGSGNTIYF. CDR3 bases: TGTGCCAGCAGCCAAGGGGTGACAGGGTCTGGAAACACCATATATTTT.

The rearrangement uses TRBV29-1 and TRBJ2-1; a weak D match, TRBD2 (6 bases). The CDR3 length is 11 residues. From germline, CDR1 is SQVTM and CDR2 ANQGSEA. V lost 6 bases, J lost 8 bases, and 11 bases lay in between. CDR3 region: CSVGGEYEQFF. Here the CDR3 DNA reads TGCAGCGTCGGCGGGGAGTATGAGCAGTTCTTC.

The chain links TRBV7-2 to TRBJ2-7, with TRBD2 identical over 13 bases. Looked up from germline, CDR1 is SGHTA and CDR2 is FQGNSA. V lost 2 bases, J lost 2 bases, and 6 bases stayed unmatched. There are 17 residues in the CDR3. The CDR3 is CASSLRATSGGAYEQYF. CDR3 bases: TGTGCCAGCAGCTTAAGGGCCACTAGCGGGGGGGCCTACGAGCAGTACTTC.

The chain uses TRBV19 and TRBJ2-2; D not resolved. Trimming stripped 1 base from V and 1 base from J, with 13 bases between. Germline V gene sequence: CDR1 LNHDA, CDR2 SQIVND (reference sequence). The CDR3 runs to 17 residues. This CDR3 is CASSIGQIIGNTGELFF. The CDR3 bases are TGTGCCAGTAGTATAGGGCAGATTATTGGGAACACCGGGGAGCTGTTTTTT.